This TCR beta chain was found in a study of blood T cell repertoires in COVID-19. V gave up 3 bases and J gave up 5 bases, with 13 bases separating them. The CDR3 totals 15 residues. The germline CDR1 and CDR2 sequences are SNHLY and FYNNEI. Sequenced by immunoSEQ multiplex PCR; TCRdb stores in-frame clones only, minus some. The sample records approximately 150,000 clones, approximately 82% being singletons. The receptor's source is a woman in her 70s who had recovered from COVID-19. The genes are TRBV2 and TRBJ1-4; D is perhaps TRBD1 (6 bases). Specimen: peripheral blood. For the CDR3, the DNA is TGTGCCAGCAGTGAGTTTCGGGGGGCCAATGAAAAACTGTTTTTT. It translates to CASSEFRGANEKLFF.